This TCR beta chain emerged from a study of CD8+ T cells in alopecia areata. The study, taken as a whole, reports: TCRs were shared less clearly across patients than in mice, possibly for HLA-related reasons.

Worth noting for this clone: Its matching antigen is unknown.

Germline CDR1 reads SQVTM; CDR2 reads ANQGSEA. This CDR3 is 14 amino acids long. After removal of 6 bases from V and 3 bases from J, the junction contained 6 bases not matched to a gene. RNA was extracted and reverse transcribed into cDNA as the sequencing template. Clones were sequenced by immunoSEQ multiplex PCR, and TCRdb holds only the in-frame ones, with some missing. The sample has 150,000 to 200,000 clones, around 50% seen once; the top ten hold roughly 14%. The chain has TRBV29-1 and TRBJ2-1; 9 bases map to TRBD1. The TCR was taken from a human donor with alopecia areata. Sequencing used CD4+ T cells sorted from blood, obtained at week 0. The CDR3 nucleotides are TGCAGCGTGGACAGGGGTTTGCACTACAATGAGCAGTTCTTC. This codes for CSVDRGLHYNEQFF.